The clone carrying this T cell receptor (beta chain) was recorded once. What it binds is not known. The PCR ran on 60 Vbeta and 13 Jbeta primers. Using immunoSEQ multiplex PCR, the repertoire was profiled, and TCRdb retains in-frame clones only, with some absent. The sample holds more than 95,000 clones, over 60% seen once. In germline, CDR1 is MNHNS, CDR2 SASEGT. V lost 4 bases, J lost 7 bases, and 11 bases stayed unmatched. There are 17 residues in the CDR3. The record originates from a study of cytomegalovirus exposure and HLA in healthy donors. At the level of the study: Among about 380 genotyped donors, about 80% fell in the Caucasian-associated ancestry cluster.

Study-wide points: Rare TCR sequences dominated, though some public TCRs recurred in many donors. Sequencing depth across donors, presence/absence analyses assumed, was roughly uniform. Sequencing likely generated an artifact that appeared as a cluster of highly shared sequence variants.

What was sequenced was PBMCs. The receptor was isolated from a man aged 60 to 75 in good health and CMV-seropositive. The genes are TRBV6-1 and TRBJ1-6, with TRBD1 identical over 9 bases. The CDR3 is CASSGPLQGATNSPLHF. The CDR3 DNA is TGTGCCAGCAGTGGACCTCTACAGGGGGCAACGAATTCACCCCTCCACTTT.